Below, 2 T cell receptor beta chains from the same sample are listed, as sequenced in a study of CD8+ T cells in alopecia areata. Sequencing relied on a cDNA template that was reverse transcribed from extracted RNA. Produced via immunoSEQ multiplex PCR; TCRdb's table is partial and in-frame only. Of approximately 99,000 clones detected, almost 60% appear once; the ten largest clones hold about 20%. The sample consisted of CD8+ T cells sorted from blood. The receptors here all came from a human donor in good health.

CDR3 sequence reads: CASSQEWRGAYETQYF. In DNA form, the CDR3 reads TGTGCCAGCAGCCAAGAATGGCGGGGGGCCTATGAGACCCAGTACTTC. V gene TRBV14 combines with J gene TRBJ2-5, with 8 bases that match TRBD2. V was clipped by 0 bases and J by 5 bases; unmatched bases: 8. The CDR3 has 16 residues. Germline V gene data show CDR1 as SGHDN and CDR2 as FVKESK.

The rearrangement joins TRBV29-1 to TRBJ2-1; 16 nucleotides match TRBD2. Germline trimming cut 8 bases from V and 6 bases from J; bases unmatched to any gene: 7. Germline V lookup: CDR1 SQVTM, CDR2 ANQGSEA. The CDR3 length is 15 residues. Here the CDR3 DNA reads TGCAGCTCCCCGGGACTAGCGGGGGGGCTCAATGAGCAGTTCTTC. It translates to CSSPGLAGGLNEQFF.